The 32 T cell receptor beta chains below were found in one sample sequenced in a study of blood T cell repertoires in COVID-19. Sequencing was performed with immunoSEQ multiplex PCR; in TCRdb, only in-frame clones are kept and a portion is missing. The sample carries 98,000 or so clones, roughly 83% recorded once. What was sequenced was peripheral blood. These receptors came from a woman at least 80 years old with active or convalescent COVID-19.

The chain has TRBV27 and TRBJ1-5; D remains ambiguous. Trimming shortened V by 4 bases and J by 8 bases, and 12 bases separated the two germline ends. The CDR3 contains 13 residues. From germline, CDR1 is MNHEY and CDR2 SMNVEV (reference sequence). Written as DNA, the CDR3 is TGTGCCAGCAGTTGGCGCGGAGAGGAGCCCCAGCATTTT. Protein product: CASSWRGEEPQHF.

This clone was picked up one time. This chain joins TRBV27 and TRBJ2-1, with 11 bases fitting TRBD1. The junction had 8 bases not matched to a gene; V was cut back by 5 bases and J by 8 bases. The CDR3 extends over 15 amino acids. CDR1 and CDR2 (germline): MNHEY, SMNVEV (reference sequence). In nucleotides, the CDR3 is TGTGCCAGCAGTAGCGGGACAGGGGGGAAAGATGAGCAGTTCTTC. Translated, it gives CASSSGTGGKDEQFF.

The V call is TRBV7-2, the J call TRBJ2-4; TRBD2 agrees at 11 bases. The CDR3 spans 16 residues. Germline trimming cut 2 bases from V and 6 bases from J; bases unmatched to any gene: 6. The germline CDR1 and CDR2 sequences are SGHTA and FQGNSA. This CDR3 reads CASSLLAGGLGNIQYF. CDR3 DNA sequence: TGTGCCAGCAGCTTATTAGCGGGGGGGCTCGGAAACATTCAGTACTTC.

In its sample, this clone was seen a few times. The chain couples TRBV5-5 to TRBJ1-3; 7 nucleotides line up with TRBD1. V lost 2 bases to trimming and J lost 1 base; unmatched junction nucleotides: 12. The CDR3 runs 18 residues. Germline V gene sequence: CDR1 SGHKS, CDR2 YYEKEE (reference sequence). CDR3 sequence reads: CASSFPAGQPLSGNTIYF. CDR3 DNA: TGTGCCAGCAGCTTTCCGGCGGGACAGCCTCTTTCTGGAAACACCATATATTTT.

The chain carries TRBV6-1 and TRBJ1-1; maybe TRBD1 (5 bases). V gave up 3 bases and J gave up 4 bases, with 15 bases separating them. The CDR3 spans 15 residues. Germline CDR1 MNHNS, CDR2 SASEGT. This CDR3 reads CASSDNRLGLTEAFF. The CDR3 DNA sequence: TGTGCCAGCAGTGACAATCGACTGGGACTCACTGAAGCTTTCTTT.

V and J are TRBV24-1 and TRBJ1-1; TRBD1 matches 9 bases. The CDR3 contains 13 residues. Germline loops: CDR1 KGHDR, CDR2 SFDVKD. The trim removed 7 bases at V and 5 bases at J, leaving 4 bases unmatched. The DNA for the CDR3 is TGTGCCACCAGACAGGGGGCGGGAACTGAAGCTTTCTTT. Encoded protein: CATRQGAGTEAFF.

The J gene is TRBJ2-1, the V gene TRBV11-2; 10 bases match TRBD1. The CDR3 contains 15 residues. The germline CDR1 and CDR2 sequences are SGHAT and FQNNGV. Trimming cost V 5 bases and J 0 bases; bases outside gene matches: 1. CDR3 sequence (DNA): TGTGCCAGCAGCCGGGACAGGGGCTCCTACAATGAGCAGTTCTTC. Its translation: CASSRDRGSYNEQFF.

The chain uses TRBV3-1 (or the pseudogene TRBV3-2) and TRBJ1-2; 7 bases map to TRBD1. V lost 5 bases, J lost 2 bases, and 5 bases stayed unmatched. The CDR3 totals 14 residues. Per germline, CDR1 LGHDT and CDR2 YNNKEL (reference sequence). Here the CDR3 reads CASSERQGNYGYTF. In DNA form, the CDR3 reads TGTGCCAGCAGCGAAAGACAGGGCAACTATGGCTACACCTTC.

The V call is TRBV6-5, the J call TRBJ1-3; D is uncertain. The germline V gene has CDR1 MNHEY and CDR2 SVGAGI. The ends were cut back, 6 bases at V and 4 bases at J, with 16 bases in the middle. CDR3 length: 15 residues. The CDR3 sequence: CASRRSAVSGNTIYF. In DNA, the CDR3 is TGTGCCAGCAGACGGTCAGCGGTTTCCGGAAACACCATATATTTT.

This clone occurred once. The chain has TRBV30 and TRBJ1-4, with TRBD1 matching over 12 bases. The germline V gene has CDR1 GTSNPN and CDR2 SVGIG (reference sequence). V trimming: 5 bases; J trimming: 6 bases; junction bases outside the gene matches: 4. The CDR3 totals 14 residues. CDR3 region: CAWGTGGWDEKLFF. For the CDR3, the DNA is TGTGCCTGGGGGACAGGGGGCTGGGATGAAAAACTGTTTTTT.

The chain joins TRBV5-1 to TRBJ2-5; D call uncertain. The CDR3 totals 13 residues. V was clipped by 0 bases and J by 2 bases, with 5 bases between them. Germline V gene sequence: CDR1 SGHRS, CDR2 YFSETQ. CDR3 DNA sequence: TGCGCCAGCAGCTTGGGAGTACAAGAGACCCAGTACTTC. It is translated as CASSLGVQETQYF.

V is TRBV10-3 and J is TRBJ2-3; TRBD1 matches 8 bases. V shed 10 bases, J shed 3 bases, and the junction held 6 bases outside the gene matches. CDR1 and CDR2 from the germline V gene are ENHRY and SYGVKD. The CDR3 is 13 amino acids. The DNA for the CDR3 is TGTGCCAGCTCCAGGGGGCAAACAGATACGCAGTATTTT. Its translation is CASSRGQTDTQYF.

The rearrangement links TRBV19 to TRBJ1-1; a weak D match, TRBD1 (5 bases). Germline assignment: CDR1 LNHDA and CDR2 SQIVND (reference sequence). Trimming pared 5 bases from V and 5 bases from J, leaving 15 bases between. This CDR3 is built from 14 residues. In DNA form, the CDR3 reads TGTGCCAGTAGTCCCCTGGACATAAGGACTGAAGCTTTCTTT. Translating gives CASSPLDIRTEAFF.

CDR3 region: CATLTGLVEKLFF. For the CDR3, the DNA is TGTGCCACTCTTACCGGGTTGGTTGAAAAACTGTTTTTT. The gene calls are TRBV9 and TRBJ1-4; D is unresolved. This CDR3 has 13 residues. Trimming removed 9 bases at V and 7 bases at J, with 16 bases between. Germline assignment: CDR1 SGDLS and CDR2 YYNGEE.

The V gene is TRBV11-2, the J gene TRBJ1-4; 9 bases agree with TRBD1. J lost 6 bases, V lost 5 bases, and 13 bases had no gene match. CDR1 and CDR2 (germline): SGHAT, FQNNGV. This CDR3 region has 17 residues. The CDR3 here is CASSPYNPGTGYEKLFF. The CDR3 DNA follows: TGTGCCAGCAGCCCGTACAACCCCGGGACAGGGTATGAAAAACTGTTTTTT.

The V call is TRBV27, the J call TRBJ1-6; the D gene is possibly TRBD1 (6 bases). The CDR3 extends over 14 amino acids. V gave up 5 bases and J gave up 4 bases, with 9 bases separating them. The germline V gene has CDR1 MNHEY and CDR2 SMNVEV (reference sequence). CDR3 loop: CASSGQPYNSPLHF. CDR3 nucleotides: TGTGCCAGCAGTGGACAGCCGTATAATTCACCCCTCCACTTT.

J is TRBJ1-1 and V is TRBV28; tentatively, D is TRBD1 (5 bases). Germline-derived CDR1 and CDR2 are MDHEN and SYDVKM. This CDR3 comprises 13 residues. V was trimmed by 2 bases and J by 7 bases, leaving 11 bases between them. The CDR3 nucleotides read TGTGCCAGCAGTTTAGGCAGGGATGTTGAAGCTTTCTTT. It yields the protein CASSLGRDVEAFF.

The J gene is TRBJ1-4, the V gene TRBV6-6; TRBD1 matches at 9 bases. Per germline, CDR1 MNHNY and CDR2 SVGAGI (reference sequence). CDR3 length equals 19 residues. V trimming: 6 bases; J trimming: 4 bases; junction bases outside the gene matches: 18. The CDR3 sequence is CASSSQLTGTGKGNEKLFF. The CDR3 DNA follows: TGTGCCAGCAGCTCTCAACTCACCGGGACAGGGAAGGGTAATGAAAAACTGTTTTTT.

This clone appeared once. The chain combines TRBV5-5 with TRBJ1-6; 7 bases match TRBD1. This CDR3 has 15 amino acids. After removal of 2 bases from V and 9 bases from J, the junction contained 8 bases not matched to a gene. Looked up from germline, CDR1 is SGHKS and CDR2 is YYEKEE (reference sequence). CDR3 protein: CASSFEGASGSPLHF. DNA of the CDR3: TGTGCCAGCAGCTTCGAGGGGGCTTCGGGTTCACCCCTCCACTTT.

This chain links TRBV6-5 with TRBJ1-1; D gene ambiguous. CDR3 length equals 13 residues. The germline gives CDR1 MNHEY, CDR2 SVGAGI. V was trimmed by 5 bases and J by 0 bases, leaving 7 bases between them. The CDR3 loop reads CASSTVLNTEAFF. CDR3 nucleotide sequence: TGTGCCAGCAGTACAGTGCTGAACACTGAAGCTTTCTTT.

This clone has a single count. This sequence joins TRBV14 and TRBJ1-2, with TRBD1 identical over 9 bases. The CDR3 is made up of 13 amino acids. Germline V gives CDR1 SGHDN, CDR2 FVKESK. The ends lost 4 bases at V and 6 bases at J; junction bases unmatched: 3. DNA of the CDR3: TGTGCCAGCAGCCTGAGGGACAGGGATGGCTACACCTTC. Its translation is CASSLRDRDGYTF.

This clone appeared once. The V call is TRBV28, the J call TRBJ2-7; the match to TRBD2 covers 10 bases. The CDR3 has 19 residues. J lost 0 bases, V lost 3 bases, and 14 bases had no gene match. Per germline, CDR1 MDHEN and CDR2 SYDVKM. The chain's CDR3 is CASSFISGLAGASSYEQYF. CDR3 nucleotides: TGTGCCAGCAGTTTCATATCCGGTCTAGCGGGGGCAAGCTCCTACGAGCAGTACTTC.

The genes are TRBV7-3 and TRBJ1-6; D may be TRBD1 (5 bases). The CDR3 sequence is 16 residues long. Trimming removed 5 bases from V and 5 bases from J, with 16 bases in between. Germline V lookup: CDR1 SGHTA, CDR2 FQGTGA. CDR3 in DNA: TGTGCCAGCAGCCGATGGGGCAGTCCAAATAATTCACCCCTCCACTTT. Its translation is CASSRWGSPNNSPLHF.

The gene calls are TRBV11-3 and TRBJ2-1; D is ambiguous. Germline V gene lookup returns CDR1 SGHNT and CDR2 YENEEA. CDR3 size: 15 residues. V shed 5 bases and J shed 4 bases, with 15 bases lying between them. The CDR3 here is CASSPRPGAYNEQFF. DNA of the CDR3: TGTGCCAGCAGCCCACGTCCCGGTGCTTACAATGAGCAGTTCTTC.

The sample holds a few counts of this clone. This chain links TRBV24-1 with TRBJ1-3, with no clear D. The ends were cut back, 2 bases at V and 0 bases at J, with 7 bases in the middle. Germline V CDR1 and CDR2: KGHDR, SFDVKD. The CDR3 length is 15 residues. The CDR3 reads CATSDSAGSGNTIYF. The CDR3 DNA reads TGTGCCACCAGTGATTCGGCAGGCTCTGGAAACACCATATATTTT.

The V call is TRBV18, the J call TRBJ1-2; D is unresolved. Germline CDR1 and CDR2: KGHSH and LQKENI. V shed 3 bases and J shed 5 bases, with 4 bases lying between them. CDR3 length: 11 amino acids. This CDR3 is CASSPQYGYTF. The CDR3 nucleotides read TGTGCCAGCTCACCGCAGTATGGCTACACCTTC.

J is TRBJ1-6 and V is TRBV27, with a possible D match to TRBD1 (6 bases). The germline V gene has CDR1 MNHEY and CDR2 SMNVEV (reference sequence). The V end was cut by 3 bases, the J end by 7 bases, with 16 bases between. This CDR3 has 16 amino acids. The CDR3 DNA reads TGTGCCAGCAGTTTCGACAGGTCTCTTGAGAATTCACCCCTCCACTTT. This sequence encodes CASSFDRSLENSPLHF.

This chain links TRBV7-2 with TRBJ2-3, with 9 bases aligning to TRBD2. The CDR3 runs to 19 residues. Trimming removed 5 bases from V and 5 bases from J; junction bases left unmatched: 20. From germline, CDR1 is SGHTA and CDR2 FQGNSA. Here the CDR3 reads CASSVVTTPRGGARDTQYF. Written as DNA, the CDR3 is TGTGCCAGCAGCGTAGTTACTACCCCTCGCGGGGGGGCCAGAGATACGCAGTATTTT.

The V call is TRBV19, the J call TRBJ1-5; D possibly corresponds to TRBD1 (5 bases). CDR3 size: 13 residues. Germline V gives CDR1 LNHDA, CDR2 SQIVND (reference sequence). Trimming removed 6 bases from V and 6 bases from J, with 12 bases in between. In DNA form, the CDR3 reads TGTGCCAGTAGCATCGCAGGGATTCAGCCCCAGCATTTT. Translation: CASSIAGIQPQHF.

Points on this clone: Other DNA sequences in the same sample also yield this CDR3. The CDR3 region has the DNA TGTGCCAGCAGTTACTCGACCTCAGGCGCCTACGAGCAGTACTTC. This translates into CASSYSTSGAYEQYF. The V and J genes are TRBV6-5 and TRBJ2-7; D is unresolved. Per germline, CDR1 MNHEY and CDR2 SVGAGI. The CDR3 runs to 15 residues. Trimming took 0 bases from V and 2 from J, leaving 11 bases between them.

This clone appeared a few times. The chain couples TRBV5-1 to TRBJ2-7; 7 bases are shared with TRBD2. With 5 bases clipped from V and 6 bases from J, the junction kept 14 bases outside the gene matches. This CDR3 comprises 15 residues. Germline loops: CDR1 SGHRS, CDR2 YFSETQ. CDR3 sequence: CASSALGGEGSEQYF. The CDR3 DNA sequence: TGCGCCAGCAGTGCCCTGGGGGGGGAGGGTTCCGAGCAGTACTTC.

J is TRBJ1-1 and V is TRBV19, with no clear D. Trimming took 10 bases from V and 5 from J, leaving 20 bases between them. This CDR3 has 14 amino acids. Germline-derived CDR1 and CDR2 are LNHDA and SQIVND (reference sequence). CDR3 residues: CATKWSTSGTEAFF. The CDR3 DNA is TGTGCCACTAAATGGTCGACCTCGGGGACTGAAGCTTTCTTT.